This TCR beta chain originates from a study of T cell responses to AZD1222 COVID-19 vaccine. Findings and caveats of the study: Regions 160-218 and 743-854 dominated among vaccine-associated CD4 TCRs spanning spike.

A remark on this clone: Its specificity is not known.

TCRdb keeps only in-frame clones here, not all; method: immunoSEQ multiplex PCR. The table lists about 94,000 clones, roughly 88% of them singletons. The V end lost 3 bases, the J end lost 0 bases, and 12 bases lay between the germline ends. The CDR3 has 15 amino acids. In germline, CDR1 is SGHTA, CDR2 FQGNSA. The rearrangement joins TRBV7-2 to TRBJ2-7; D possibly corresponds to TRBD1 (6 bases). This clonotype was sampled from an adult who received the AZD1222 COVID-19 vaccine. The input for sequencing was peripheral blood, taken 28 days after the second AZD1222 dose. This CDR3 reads CASSFSRGPSYEQYF. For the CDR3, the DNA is TGTGCCAGCAGCTTCAGCAGGGGACCCTCCTACGAGCAGTACTTC.